These 17 T cell receptor beta chains share one sample of origin, sequenced in a study of cytomegalovirus exposure and HLA in healthy donors. Primers for the PCR totalled 60 Vbeta and 13 Jbeta. Sequencing used immunoSEQ multiplex PCR; TCRdb keeps in-frame clones, though not all of them. The sample holds about 110,000 clones, around 76% seen once. The sequencing input was PBMCs. All receptors derive from a man aged 18 to 29 in good health and CMV-seronegative.

The chain joins TRBV9 to TRBJ1-2; 10 bases are a match to TRBD1. The CDR3 loop spans 15 amino acids. Germline V gives CDR1 SGDLS, CDR2 YYNGEE. V shed 0 bases, J shed 5 bases, and the junction held 4 bases outside the gene matches. The CDR3 sequence is CASSVGQGAGYGYTF. The DNA for the CDR3 is TGTGCCAGCAGCGTAGGACAGGGGGCAGGGTATGGCTACACCTTC.

This chain uses TRBV10-3 with TRBJ1-1, with D perhaps matching TRBD1 (5 bases). This CDR3 contains 14 residues. The germline V and J ends were trimmed by 2 bases and 3 bases, with 10 bases remaining between them. Germline CDR1 is ENHRY and CDR2 is SYGVKD. DNA for the CDR3: TGTGCCATCAGTGAGATAAGGGGCGACACTGAAGCTTTCTTT. Its translation: CAISEIRGDTEAFF.

The CDR3: CSAATGIYEQYF. In DNA, the CDR3 is TGCAGCGCCGCGACAGGGATCTACGAGCAGTACTTC. The chain recombines TRBV29-1 with TRBJ2-5; 7 bases match TRBD1. The DNA end lines up better with TRBJ2-7; the J call may be wrong. There are 12 residues in the CDR3. Germline V gene lookup returns CDR1 SQVTM and CDR2 ANQGSEA.

The rearrangement joins TRBV28 to TRBJ1-6, with 7 bases identical to TRBD1. CDR3 length: 14 residues. The germline V gene encodes CDR1 MDHEN and CDR2 SYDVKM. J gave up 7 bases and V 5 bases, and 5 bases lay outside the gene matches. This CDR3 reads CASSLTGVNSPLHF. The CDR3 nucleotides are TGTGCCAGCAGTCTAACAGGGGTAAATTCACCCCTCCACTTT.

J is TRBJ2-7 and V is TRBV4-2; weak D call: TRBD2 (6 bases). Between the trimmed V and J ends, which lost 1 base and 1 base, there was a span of 11 bases. Germline V gene lookup returns CDR1 LGHNA and CDR2 YNFKEQ. CDR3 length: 15 residues. The DNA of the CDR3 is TGTGCCAGCAGCCAAGGGGCAAGCGGGTCCTACGAGCAGTACTTC. It yields the protein CASSQGASGSYEQYF.

The chain employs TRBV15 and TRBJ2-4; 9 bases agree with TRBD1. Germline V gene lookup returns CDR1 LNHNV and CDR2 YYDKDF (reference sequence). The V and J ends lost 1 base and 7 bases, in that order; junction bases with no gene match: 5. This CDR3 has 15 amino acids. In nucleotides, the CDR3 is TGTGCCACCAGCAGAGGGACAGGGGCTATGAACATTCAGTACTTC. Translating it yields CATSRGTGAMNIQYF.

The V call is TRBV19, the J call TRBJ1-2; D not certain. Trimming stripped 5 bases from V and 4 bases from J, with 8 bases between. The germline V gene encodes CDR1 LNHDA and CDR2 SQIVND (reference sequence). The length of the CDR3 is 12 residues. The CDR3 DNA is TGTGCCAGTAGTCCGGGAATCTATGGCTACACCTTC. It yields the protein CASSPGIYGYTF.

This clone was seen a few times. The V gene is TRBV5-1, the J gene TRBJ2-7, with 9 bases identical to TRBD2. The J segment lost 7 bases and the V segment lost 1 base, leaving 6 bases of the junction unmatched. This CDR3 region has 14 residues. Germline lookup yields CDR1 SGHRS and CDR2 YFSETQ. CDR3 residues: CASSLLGREGEQYF. CDR3 coding DNA: TGCGCCAGCAGCTTGCTTGGGCGGGAGGGTGAGCAGTACTTC.

This chain uses TRBV25-1 with TRBJ2-5; 12 bases map to TRBD2. The CDR3 is 15 amino acids. Germline loops: CDR1 MGHDK, CDR2 SYGVNS. The V segment lost 8 bases and the J segment 3 bases; nucleotides outside the gene matches: 7. CDR3 in amino acids: CASGTSGGTKETQYF. DNA for the CDR3: TGTGCCAGCGGTACTAGCGGGGGGACTAAAGAGACCCAGTACTTC.

This clone was counted a few times. The chain carries TRBV6-4 and TRBJ1-1, with a tentative D call TRBD1 (5 bases). The CDR3 has 13 amino acids. Germline CDR1 and CDR2: MRHNA and SNTAGT. Trimming stripped 3 bases from V and 0 bases from J, with 5 bases between. CDR3 sequence: CASSETVNTEAFF. The CDR3 DNA reads TGTGCCAGCAGTGAGACAGTGAACACTGAAGCTTTCTTT.

The chain couples TRBV19 to TRBJ2-3, with 14 bases that match TRBD2. CDR1 LNHDA and CDR2 SQIVND come from the germline V gene (reference sequence). Trimming cost V 6 bases and J 0 bases; bases outside gene matches: 2. The CDR3 is made up of 16 amino acids. CDR3 sequence: CASRRTSGGSTDTQYF. CDR3 bases: TGTGCCAGTAGAAGGACTAGCGGGGGGAGCACAGATACGCAGTATTTT.

This clone was observed a handful of times. The chain joins TRBV10-3 to TRBJ1-6; the D gene is possibly TRBD1 (5 bases). Germline loops: CDR1 ENHRY, CDR2 SYGVKD. V lost 2 bases to trimming and J lost 8 bases, with 13 bases between them. CDR3 size: 15 residues. Here the CDR3 DNA reads TGTGCCATCAGTGAGGGGGGGAACGGCGATTCACCCCTCCACTTT. It encodes CAISEGGNGDSPLHF.

The rearrangement uses TRBV7-2 and TRBJ2-5; 8 nucleotides align to TRBD1. Per germline, CDR1 SGHTA and CDR2 FQGNSA. J gave up 5 bases and V 5 bases, and 7 bases lay outside the gene matches. The CDR3 is 14 residues long. CDR3 bases: TGTGCCAGCAGCCGACAGGGGTCTTTGGAGACCCAGTACTTC. Amino acids: CASSRQGSLETQYF.

The chain links TRBV5-1 to TRBJ2-5, with D possibly being TRBD1 (5 bases). The CDR3 sequence is 14 residues long. From germline, CDR1 is SGHRS and CDR2 YFSETQ. Trimming removed 1 base at V and 5 bases at J, with 12 bases between. The CDR3, as DNA: TGCGCCAGCAGCTTGCCAGGGCCTTTTGAGACCCAGTACTTC. Its protein product is CASSLPGPFETQYF.

As concerns this clone: One end of the junction varies from germline; a read error may be responsible. This chain links TRBV7-9 with TRBJ2-1; TRBD1 matches 7 bases. The V gene's germline CDR1 is SEHNR and CDR2 FQNEAQ (reference sequence). The CDR3 length is 12 residues. DNA of the CDR3: TGTTCCAGCAGCTTTAGACAGGGAGAGCAGTTCTTC. This codes for CSSSFRQGEQFF.

This chain links TRBV5-6 with TRBJ1-1; possible D gene TRBD1, 5 bases. The CDR3 sequence is 12 residues long. Trimming removed 0 bases at V and 11 bases at J, with 11 bases between. Per germline, CDR1 SGHDT and CDR2 YYEEEE. The chain's CDR3 is CASSLGREEAFF. CDR3 in DNA: TGTGCCAGCAGCTTGGGCAGGGAGGAGGCTTTCTTT. The entire variable domain, with the rest obtained from reference TRBV5-6 and TRBJ1-1, is as follows: DAGVTQSPTHLIKTRGQQVTLRCSPKSGHDTVSWYQQALGQGPQFIFQYYEEEERQRGNFPDRFSGHQFPNYSSELNVNALLLGDSALYLCASSLGREEAFFGQGTRLTVV.

The genes are TRBV5-1 and TRBJ2-7; D is possibly TRBD2 (5 bases). Germline CDR1 is SGHRS and CDR2 is YFSETQ. Trimming cost V 5 bases and J 0 bases, with 15 bases left between them. The length of the CDR3 is 15 residues. CDR3 sequence: CASSWLGGPSYEQYF. The CDR3 DNA reads as TGCGCCAGCAGTTGGCTTGGCGGGCCCTCCTACGAGCAGTACTTC.